Following are 24 T cell receptor beta chains from one sample sequenced in a study of cytomegalovirus exposure and HLA in healthy donors. With 60 Vbeta and 13 Jbeta primers, the PCR was carried out. The assay was immunoSEQ multiplex PCR, and TCRdb's table has in-frame clones only and misses some. The table records 100,000 to 150,000 clones, roughly 81% of them present only once. Sequences were obtained from PBMCs. All receptors come from a woman in her 30s in good health and CMV-seronegative.

This clone was recorded once. V is TRBV7-2 and J is TRBJ2-2; TRBD1 matches at 8 bases. The trim removed 5 bases at V and 5 bases at J, leaving 7 bases unmatched. This CDR3 contains 15 residues. Germline-derived CDR1 and CDR2 are SGHTA and FQGNSA. The CDR3, as DNA: TGTGCCAGCAGCAAGGACAGGGCCGTGACCGGGGAGCTGTTTTTT. Translated: CASSKDRAVTGELFF.

The J gene is TRBJ1-3, the V gene TRBV6-1; D is possibly TRBD1 (5 bases). CDR1 and CDR2 (germline): MNHNS, SASEGT. There are 13 residues in the CDR3. Trimming pared 8 bases from V and 4 bases from J, leaving 12 bases between. This chain's CDR3 is CASGRGGGNTIYF. The DNA for the CDR3 is TGTGCCAGCGGGAGGGGCGGGGGAAACACCATATATTTT.

The chain recombines TRBV11-3 with TRBJ1-1; no clear D gene. This CDR3 spans 12 amino acids. Trimming stripped 2 bases from V and 7 bases from J, with 8 bases between. Germline loops: CDR1 SGHNT, CDR2 YENEEA. In DNA form, the CDR3 reads TGTGCCAGCAGCTTACTGTACTATGAAGCTTTCTTT. Translation: CASSLLYYEAFF.

This clone was picked up one time. The gene calls are TRBV18 and TRBJ2-7; 8 positions match TRBD2. This CDR3 has 15 amino acids. V lost 3 bases and J lost 6; bases outside the gene matches: 10. CDR1 KGHSH and CDR2 LQKENI come from the germline V gene. The CDR3 here is CASSPDRTSSGEQYF. For the CDR3, the DNA is TGTGCCAGCTCACCTGACAGGACTAGCTCGGGCGAGCAGTACTTC.

J is TRBJ2-3 and V is TRBV5-1, with TRBD2 matching 8 bases. The CDR3 sequence is 18 residues long. CDR1 SGHRS and CDR2 YFSETQ come from the germline V gene. V was clipped by 0 bases and J by 0 bases; unmatched bases: 9. The CDR3 sequence is CASSLGPGGAPSTDTQYF. In nucleotides, the CDR3 is TGCGCCAGCAGCTTGGGGCCCGGGGGGGCTCCTAGCACAGATACGCAGTATTTT. Together with reference TRBV5-1 and TRBJ2-3, the CDR3 gives the full variable domain: KAGVTQTPRYLIKTRGQQVTLSCSPISGHRSVSWYQQTPGQGLQFLFEYFSETQRNKGNFPGRFSGRQFSNSRSEMNVSTLELGDSALYLCASSLGPGGAPSTDTQYFGPGTRLTVL.

The chain carries TRBV27 and TRBJ2-1, with D maybe TRBD2 (5 bases). The CDR3 runs 17 residues. V lost 1 base and J lost 6, with 19 bases in between. The V gene's germline CDR1 is MNHEY and CDR2 SMNVEV (reference sequence). The CDR3 DNA reads as TGTGCCAGCAGTTTATATGGCCAGGCAGCGGCTCGCAATGAGCAGTTCTTC. Translating it yields CASSLYGQAAARNEQFF.

This clone was counted between two and nine times. V gene TRBV2 combines with J gene TRBJ2-2; possibly TRBD2 for D (5 bases). The germline V gene encodes CDR1 SNHLY and CDR2 FYNNEI. Trimming took 10 bases from V and 5 from J, leaving 11 bases between them. CDR3 length: 12 residues. As DNA, the CDR3 is TGTGCCACCTCAAGGAGGACCGGGGAGCTGTTTTTT. It translates to CATSRRTGELFF.

The chain joins TRBV27 to TRBJ1-1, with D uncertain. CDR1 is MNHEY, CDR2 SMNVEV, per germline (reference sequence). V was clipped by 8 bases and J by 1 base, with 14 bases between them. The CDR3 contains 14 residues. CDR3 amino acids: CASGRRGSNTEAFF. CDR3 bases: TGTGCCAGCGGTCGTCGCGGGTCGAACACTGAAGCTTTCTTT.

The chain couples TRBV18 to TRBJ2-3; 7 bases agree with TRBD2. Germline assignment: CDR1 KGHSH and CDR2 LQKENI. Germline trimming cut 1 base from V and 2 bases from J; bases unmatched to any gene: 3. The CDR3 has 15 residues. CDR3 protein: CASSPRRGDTDTQYF. The CDR3 DNA follows: TGTGCCAGCTCACCACGACGGGGGGACACAGATACGCAGTATTTT.

V gene TRBV27 combines with J gene TRBJ2-7; TRBD1 aligns across 7 bases. The CDR3 runs 14 residues. Germline V gene lookup returns CDR1 MNHEY and CDR2 SMNVEV (reference sequence). V shed 8 bases, J shed 3 bases, and the junction held 10 bases outside the gene matches. The CDR3, as DNA: TGTGCCAGCGGAAGACAGGGTGGCCTCTACGAGCAGTACTTC. Translating gives CASGRQGGLYEQYF.

The V and J genes are TRBV11-2 and TRBJ1-1; 11 bases match TRBD1. Germline assignment: CDR1 SGHAT and CDR2 FQNNGV. The CDR3 is 11 residues long. J lost 10 bases, V lost 5 bases, and 0 bases had no gene match. The CDR3 sequence is CASSGTGGAFF. The CDR3 bases are TGTGCCAGCAGCGGGACAGGGGGAGCTTTCTTT.

This chain's CDR3 is CATPWECDRGQRNSPLHF. CDR3 DNA: TGCGCCACCCCATGGGAATGTGACAGGGGCCAGCGAAATTCACCCCTCCACTTT. The gene calls are TRBV5-1 and TRBJ1-6, with 8 bases lining up with TRBD1. The CDR3 is made up of 18 amino acids. The junction had 21 bases not matched to a gene; V was cut back by 9 bases and J by 7 bases. Per germline, CDR1 SGHRS and CDR2 YFSETQ.

This chain joins TRBV2 and TRBJ1-5; tentatively, D is TRBD1 (6 bases). This CDR3 is 13 amino acids long. Trimming removed 5 bases at V and 5 bases at J, with 10 bases between. CDR1 is SNHLY and CDR2 is FYNNEI in the germline V gene. CDR3 amino acids: CASSPDRYQPQHF. Written as DNA, the CDR3 is TGTGCCAGCAGTCCAGACAGGTATCAGCCCCAGCATTTT. The variable domain in full, with the rest retrieved from reference TRBV2 and TRBJ1-5, is EPEVTQTPSHQVTQMGQEVILRCVPISNHLYFYWYRQILGQKVEFLVSFYNNEISEKSEIFDDQFSVERPDGSNFTLKIRSTKLEDSAMYFCASSPDRYQPQHFGDGTRLSIL.

J is TRBJ2-3 and V is TRBV7-2; TRBD2 aligns across 12 bases. The CDR3 loop spans 16 amino acids. Losses at the gene ends were 5 bases for V and 8 bases for J; bases not matched to a gene: 11. Per germline, CDR1 SGHTA and CDR2 FQGNSA. The CDR3 loop is CASSLGLAGFLATQYF. The DNA for the CDR3 is TGTGCCAGCAGCCTTGGACTAGCGGGGTTTCTTGCTACGCAGTATTTT.

CDR3 nucleotides: TGTGCCAGCAGTGGGAGGCTATCCCAGAGGAACACTGAAGCTTTCTTT. Translated, it gives CASSGRLSQRNTEAFF. The chain has TRBV6-1 and TRBJ1-1, with no clear D. The CDR3 has 16 residues. Trimming took 4 bases from V and 1 from J, leaving 16 bases between them. CDR1 and CDR2 from the germline V gene are MNHNS and SASEGT.

The genes are TRBV5-1 and TRBJ2-1, with D unclear. V shed 0 bases and J shed 0 bases, with 10 bases lying between them. Germline CDR1 is SGHRS and CDR2 is YFSETQ. CDR3 length: 16 residues. CDR3 DNA sequence: TGCGCCAGCAGCTTGGTTGTGTCCAGCTCCTACAATGAGCAGTTCTTC. Its protein is CASSLVVSSSYNEQFF. Using reference TRBV5-1 and TRBJ2-1 for the parts outside the CDR3, the full variable domain is KAGVTQTPRYLIKTRGQQVTLSCSPISGHRSVSWYQQTPGQGLQFLFEYFSETQRNKGNFPGRFSGRQFSNSRSEMNVSTLELGDSALYLCASSLVVSSSYNEQFFGPGTRLTVL.

The chain links TRBV6-1 to TRBJ2-7, with D possibly being TRBD1 (6 bases). V was trimmed by 7 bases and J by 2 bases, leaving 12 bases between them. Germline values: CDR1 MNHNS, CDR2 SASEGT. The CDR3 totals 13 residues. In nucleotides, the CDR3 is TGTGCCAGCAACAGGGTCAACACCTACGAGCAGTACTTC. Translating gives CASNRVNTYEQYF.

This chain links TRBV19 with TRBJ1-1, with D perhaps matching TRBD1 (5 bases). This CDR3 is built from 12 residues. V lost 3 bases, J lost 11 bases, and 13 bases lay in between. CDR1 and CDR2 (germline): LNHDA, SQIVND (reference sequence). CDR3: CASSIEGRYAFF. CDR3 nucleotide sequence: TGTGCCAGTAGTATCGAGGGGAGGTATGCTTTCTTT.

The genes are TRBV5-4 and TRBJ1-2, with D perhaps TRBD1 (5 bases). Trimming took 0 bases from V and 6 from J, leaving 15 bases between them. CDR1 SGHNT and CDR2 YYREEE come from the germline V gene (reference sequence). The length of the CDR3 is 15 residues. Here the CDR3 DNA reads TGTGCCAGCAGCTTGGTGGGGGGAAAGTATGATGGCTACACCTTC. Translated: CASSLVGGKYDGYTF.

The V gene is TRBV5-4, the J gene TRBJ1-6; 7 bases agree with TRBD1. CDR1 is SGHNT and CDR2 is YYREEE in the germline V gene (reference sequence). V gave up 2 bases and J gave up 9 bases; unmatched junction bases: 8. The CDR3 covers 15 residues. CDR3 region: CASSFEDRLSSPLHF. DNA for the CDR3: TGTGCCAGCAGCTTCGAGGACAGGCTCAGTTCACCCCTCCACTTT.

The rearrangement joins TRBV7-8 to TRBJ1-2; 7 bases are a match to TRBD1. The junction had 5 bases not matched to a gene; V was cut back by 5 bases and J by 5 bases. Germline assignment: CDR1 SGHVS and CDR2 FQNEAQ. The CDR3 totals 13 residues. The CDR3 loop is CASSHGTAYGYTF. For the CDR3, the DNA is TGTGCCAGCAGCCACGGGACAGCTTATGGCTACACCTTC.

On this clone itself: One junction end does not reproduce the germline sequence, and a read error may be involved. V is TRBV20-1 and J is TRBJ2-1; 7 nucleotides line up with TRBD2. From germline, CDR1 is DFQATT and CDR2 SNEGSKA (reference sequence). The CDR3 runs 11 residues. For the CDR3, the DNA is TGCAGTGCTAGTGGACTAGGCCGTCGGGTCTTC. It codes for CSASGLGRRVF.

The J gene is TRBJ2-5, the V gene TRBV19; maybe TRBD2 (5 bases). The CDR3 runs 18 residues. The germline V gene encodes CDR1 LNHDA and CDR2 SQIVND (reference sequence). Trimming shortened V by 6 bases and J by 5 bases, and 28 bases separated the two germline ends. CDR3 protein: CASSHPPSSRGFRETQYF. CDR3 sequence (DNA): TGTGCCAGTAGCCATCCTCCTTCTTCTCGGGGATTTAGGGAGACCCAGTACTTC.

This chain links TRBV15 with TRBJ1-5; D call uncertain. V lost 1 base to trimming and J lost 9 bases, with 10 bases between them. The CDR3 is made up of 13 amino acids. The germline gives CDR1 LNHNV, CDR2 YYDKDF (reference sequence). The CDR3 region has the DNA TGTGCCACCAGCAGAGTTCCGGCGGGGCCCCAGCATTTT. It codes for CATSRVPAGPQHF.